This T cell receptor (beta chain) was captured in a study of shared clonotypes between healthy human individuals. TCRdb's copy holds only in-frame clones and misses some; the assay was immunoSEQ multiplex PCR. The sample yields 800,000 to 950,000 clones, around 96% seen once. Terminally differentiated effector memory CD45RA+ cells were excluded by CCR7 positive selection of CD45RO-negative cells. About this clone: The antigen is undetermined.

Whole-study results and caveats: Donor clonotype sharing was expected to depend on sequencing depth.

CDR3 length: 14 residues. V dropped 6 bases and J dropped 2; count of bases not matched to a gene: 7. From germline, CDR1 is SGHTA and CDR2 FQGNSA. The TCR comes from a man aged 30 to 39 in good health. V usage is TRBV7-2 and J usage is TRBJ2-7; 7 bases agree with TRBD2. The sample comprised naive CD8+ T cells sorted from blood. The CDR3 here is CASSPSGTPYEQYF. The DNA for the CDR3 is TGTGCCAGCAGTCCCAGCGGGACCCCCTACGAGCAGTACTTC.